A selection of T cell receptor beta chains follows, all from one sample in a study of control samples from healthy donors and cancer patients. Using immunoSEQ multiplex PCR, the repertoire was profiled, and TCRdb retains in-frame clones only, with some absent. The profile shows 85,000 to 90,000 clones, 86% of them singletons. Material: blood. These receptors came from a man younger than 45 in good health. The CDR3 runs from the conserved cysteine through the conserved F or W.

j_gene	v_gene	CDR3aa
TRBJ1-4	TRBV7-9	CASSFGVKLFF
TRBJ2-5	TRBV6-1	CASSEWGGGDGETQYF
TRBJ2-2	TRBV7-9	CASSLEEEWELFF
TRBJ2-5	TRBV20-1	CSASVAGRETQYF
TRBJ2-5	TRBV5-4	CASSLGQGETQYF
TRBJ1-1	TRBV5-1	CASSLGLGGTALRGDTEAFF
TRBJ2-6	TRBV11-3	CASSLDQGGRAGANVLTF
TRBJ2-1	TRBV24-1	CATRRTGANEQFF
TRBJ2-4	TRBV11-2	CASSSGQGVAKNIQYF
TRBJ2-1	TRBV6-5	CASRRVGVYNEQFF
TRBJ2-3	TRBV5-6	CASSLAGVPSTDTQYF
TRBJ1-2	TRBV6-5	CASSRRGGTYGYTF
TRBJ2-3	TRBV12-3/TRBV12-4	CASSLRADTQYF
TRBJ2-2	TRBV6-4	CASSVSGGRPNTGELFF
TRBJ1-4	TRBV7-8	CASSLARGGRLTNEKLFF
TRBJ1-5	TRBV7-9	CASSPQDGNQPQHF
TRBJ1-1	TRBV2	CASGTGQYTEAFF
TRBJ1-4	TRBV29-1	CSVVMLRDTTNEKLFF
TRBJ2-7	TRBV4-1	CASSQDRAGATYEQYF
TRBJ1-1	TRBV27	CASSLKANTEAFF
TRBJ1-4	TRBV6-5	CASSYSRGGLNEKLFF
TRBJ1-3	TRBV9	CASSVKGVGNTIYF
TRBJ1-1	TRBV19	CASASAVDSEAFF
TRBJ2-5	TRBV5-1	CASSLNEGPVTQYF
TRBJ1-2	TRBV23-1	CASSQRTGFRYGYTF
TRBJ1-2	TRBV6-1	CASSGWTAHAESDYGYTF
TRBJ2-5	TRBV12-2	CASTILAGGAETQYF
TRBJ1-1	TRBV19	CASSSSTGVTEAFF
TRBJ2-5	TRBV18	CASSPGFQETQYF
TRBJ1-5	TRBV23-1	CASNQQGQPQHF
TRBJ1-4	TRBV7-9	CASSSDLQYLEKLFF
TRBJ2-3	TRBV5-1	CASSSRTGRRTGSDTQYF